These 21 T cell receptor beta chains share one sample of origin, sequenced in a study of shared clonotypes between healthy human individuals. The naive CD8 subset, CD45RO-negative cells positively selected for CCR7, excluded terminally differentiated effector memory CD45RA+ cells. Measured with immunoSEQ multiplex PCR; TCRdb has only the in-frame clones, and not every one. The data contain 2 million to 2.5 million clones, about 93% of them singletons. The sample taken for sequencing was naive CD8+ T cells from PBMCs. The receptors were gathered from a man between 18 and 35 years old in good health. Some clones in this sample may be carry-over from other donors' samples.

This chain's CDR3 is CASSFGGGQPQHF. CDR3 DNA sequence: TGTGCCAGCAGTTTCGGGGGGGGCCAGCCCCAGCATTTT. This rearrangement joins TRBV28 to TRBJ1-5, with a possible D match to TRBD1 (6 bases). Trimming removed 3 bases at V and 7 bases at J, with 10 bases between. The germline V gene has CDR1 MDHEN and CDR2 SYDVKM. This CDR3 contains 13 residues.

This clone was picked up one time. Other DNA sequences in this sample translate to the same CDR3. The chain uses TRBV4-1 and TRBJ1-3; D is perhaps TRBD1 (5 bases). Deletions cut 0 bases from V and 0 bases from J, with 6 bases between. The CDR3 length is 15 residues. The germline CDR1 and CDR2 sequences are MGHRA and YSYEKL. The DNA for the CDR3 is TGCGCCAGCAGCCAAGACGGGGGCTCTGGAAACACCATATATTTT. Translated, it gives CASSQDGGSGNTIYF.

The J gene is TRBJ2-2, the V gene TRBV14, with a tentative D call TRBD1 (6 bases). The V end was cut by 5 bases, the J end by 4 bases, with 20 bases between. This CDR3 has 17 amino acids. Germline-derived CDR1 and CDR2 are SGHDN and FVKESK. The CDR3 reads CASSDSSTGSGTGELFF. CDR3 sequence (DNA): TGTGCCAGCAGCGACAGTTCGACAGGTTCTGGCACCGGGGAGCTGTTTTTT.

V gene TRBV27 combines with J gene TRBJ2-2, with D unclear. Looked up from germline, CDR1 is MNHEY and CDR2 is SMNVEV (reference sequence). Trimming removed 3 bases at V and 1 base at J, with 6 bases between. This CDR3 spans 14 amino acids. This CDR3 is CASSLTGNTGELFF. The CDR3 nucleotides read TGTGCCAGCAGTTTGACCGGGAACACCGGGGAGCTGTTTTTT.

This clone has a single count. The chain combines TRBV19 with TRBJ2-1, with 7 positions matching TRBD2. The CDR3 length is 15 residues. J lost 7 bases, V lost 2 bases, and 8 bases had no gene match. CDR1 is LNHDA, CDR2 SQIVND, per germline (reference sequence). Here the CDR3 DNA reads TGTGCCAGTAGTATACGGGTCGGGGGGTGGAATGAGCAGTTCTTC. It is translated as CASSIRVGGWNEQFF.

This clone turned up a few times. Other nucleotide sequences from this sample produce the same CDR3. The V and J genes are TRBV14 and TRBJ2-3; D unclear. Germline loops: CDR1 SGHDN, CDR2 FVKESK. V lost 0 bases to trimming and J lost 4 bases, with 5 bases between them. This CDR3 spans 13 amino acids. The CDR3 loop reads CASSQDRADTQYF. DNA of the CDR3: TGTGCCAGCAGCCAAGATCGGGCAGATACGCAGTATTTT.

The chain joins TRBV7-9 to TRBJ1-1, with D perhaps TRBD1 (6 bases). The CDR3 spans 15 residues. V gave up 5 bases and J gave up 2 bases, with 15 bases separating them. CDR1 is SEHNR and CDR2 is FQNEAQ in the germline V gene (reference sequence). As DNA, the CDR3 is TGTGCCAGCAGCCACCCTGTGGACAGAAACACTGAAGCTTTCTTT. Its protein is CASSHPVDRNTEAFF.

For the CDR3, the DNA is TGTGCCAGCAGCTCCAGACTAGCCAAAAACATTCAGTACTTC. Residues: CASSSRLAKNIQYF. The chain joins TRBV13 to TRBJ2-4; D not resolved. CDR3 length: 14 amino acids. CDR1 is PRHDT and CDR2 is FYEKMQ in the germline V gene (reference sequence). Trimming took off 4 bases at V and 0 bases at J, with 7 bases between the two ends.

On this clone: Other DNA sequences in this sample translate to the same CDR3. The rearrangement uses TRBV4-3 and TRBJ2-7; the D gene could be TRBD1 or TRBD2 (5 bases each). The CDR3 loop spans 14 amino acids. CDR1 and CDR2 (germline): LGHNA, YSLEER. V dropped 1 base and J dropped 0 bases, with 7 bases sitting between them. As DNA, the CDR3 is TGCGCCAGCAGCCAAGTTGGGGGCTCCTACGAGCAGTACTTC. It encodes CASSQVGGSYEQYF.

The chain recombines TRBV27 with TRBJ2-7; tentative D call: TRBD2 (6 bases). CDR1 is MNHEY, CDR2 SMNVEV, per germline (reference sequence). Trimming took off 6 bases at V and 0 bases at J, with 12 bases between the two ends. This CDR3 comprises 14 residues. CDR3 in amino acids: CASSKSGLSYEQYF. DNA of the CDR3: TGTGCCAGCAGCAAATCGGGACTCTCCTACGAGCAGTACTTC.

The V and J genes are TRBV28 and TRBJ2-7; possibly TRBD1 for D (5 bases). The germline V gene encodes CDR1 MDHEN and CDR2 SYDVKM. V lost 7 bases and J lost 5, with 12 bases in between. This CDR3 spans 12 amino acids. The CDR3 here is CASMGLLNEQYF. CDR3 in DNA: TGTGCCAGCATGGGGCTATTAAACGAGCAGTACTTC. The full variable domain, with the rest looked up from reference TRBV28 and TRBJ2-7, is DVKVTQSSRYLVKRTGEKVFLECVQDMDHENMFWYRQDPGLGLRLIYFSYDVKMKEKGDIPEGYSVSREKKERFSLILESASTNQTSMYLCASMGLLNEQYFGPGTRLTVT.

The rearrangement joins TRBV30 to TRBJ2-1; D is perhaps TRBD1 (5 bases). The CDR3 totals 14 residues. Looked up from germline, CDR1 is GTSNPN and CDR2 is SVGIG (reference sequence). V lost 1 base to trimming and J lost 5 bases, with 12 bases between them. CDR3 DNA sequence: TGTGCCTGGAGTGAAAGGTGGGGCAACAATGAGCAGTTCTTC. This codes for CAWSERWGNNEQFF.

V gene TRBV6-6 combines with J gene TRBJ2-5; 8 nucleotides align to TRBD2. The CDR3 consists of 14 residues. CDR1 and CDR2 from the germline V gene are MNHNY and SVGAGI (reference sequence). J was trimmed by 0 bases and V by 5 bases; bases with no gene match: 2. The CDR3 spells CASSASGYQETQYF. The CDR3 DNA sequence: TGTGCCAGCAGTGCTAGCGGGTACCAAGAGACCCAGTACTTC.

The chain recombines TRBV28 with TRBJ2-7, with D unclear. Germline V gene lookup returns CDR1 MDHEN and CDR2 SYDVKM. Trimming cost V 7 bases and J 2 bases, with 24 bases left between them. The CDR3 covers 17 residues. Here the CDR3 DNA reads TGTGCCAGCACCTCCCCCCCAAATGCGGCTGGGACCTACGAGCAGTACTTC. This encodes CASTSPPNAAGTYEQYF.

The chain carries TRBV6-1 and TRBJ1-5; D gene unclear. V lost 2 bases and J 3 bases, leaving 8 bases between the germline ends. This CDR3 spans 14 amino acids. The germline V gene encodes CDR1 MNHNS and CDR2 SASEGT. The CDR3 bases are TGTGCCAGCAGTGAACGGGATCTCAATCAGCCCCAGCATTTT. It is translated as CASSERDLNQPQHF.

The CDR3 protein is CASSPTGLPYEQYF. CDR3 in DNA: TGTGCCAGCAGCCCGACAGGGCTACCCTACGAGCAGTACTTC. The chain couples TRBV7-9 to TRBJ2-7; 7 nucleotides agree with TRBD1. With V trimmed by 5 bases and J by 2 bases, 6 bases remained unmatched. In germline, CDR1 is SEHNR, CDR2 FQNEAQ (reference sequence). The CDR3 runs 14 residues. Variable domain in full (rest from reference TRBV7-9 and TRBJ2-7): DTGVSQNPRHKITKRGQNVTFRCDPISEHNRLYWYRQTLGQGPEFLTYFQNEAQLEKSRLLSDRFSAERPKGSFSTLEIQRTEQGDSAMYLCASSPTGLPYEQYFGPGTRLTVT.

The chain carries TRBV27 and TRBJ2-3, with TRBD1 identical over 8 bases. The CDR3 covers 14 residues. Germline trimming cut 10 bases from V and 2 bases from J; bases unmatched to any gene: 8. The germline V gene has CDR1 MNHEY and CDR2 SMNVEV (reference sequence). The CDR3 here is CATQDRDATDTQYF. CDR3 bases: TGTGCCACCCAGGACAGGGACGCCACAGATACGCAGTATTTT.

The chain joins TRBV5-8 to TRBJ1-5; D uncertain. Germline values: CDR1 SGHTS, CDR2 YDEGEE. This CDR3 contains 14 residues. Trimming shortened V by 2 bases and J by 3 bases, and 9 bases separated the two germline ends. CDR3 DNA: TGTGCCAGCAGCTTCCGGTGGACCAATCAGCCCCAGCATTTT. Translating it yields CASSFRWTNQPQHF.

In its sample, this clone was seen once. The J gene is TRBJ2-1, the V gene TRBV6-5, with TRBD1 matching over 9 bases. This CDR3 contains 15 residues. Germline CDR1 MNHEY, CDR2 SVGAGI. V shed 0 bases, J shed 9 bases, and the junction held 6 bases outside the gene matches. CDR3 amino acids: CASSYSTGGPSEQFF. For the CDR3, the DNA is TGTGCCAGCAGTTACTCGACAGGGGGTCCAAGTGAGCAGTTCTTC.

The gene calls are TRBV6-6 and TRBJ1-1, with 7 bases that match TRBD1. CDR3 length: 16 amino acids. V gave up 2 bases and J gave up 0 bases; unmatched junction bases: 6. Germline-derived CDR1 and CDR2 are MNHNY and SVGAGI (reference sequence). The CDR3 DNA sequence: TGTGCCAGCAGTTACCCCGGGACAGACATGAACACTGAAGCTTTCTTT. Translated: CASSYPGTDMNTEAFF.

V gene TRBV27 combines with J gene TRBJ2-1, with a weak D call TRBD1 (5 bases). The V gene lost 2 bases and the J gene lost 4 bases, with 18 bases spanning the gap. The CDR3 totals 17 residues. Per the germline V gene, CDR1 is MNHEY and CDR2 is SMNVEV (reference sequence). DNA for the CDR3: TGTGCCAGCAGTTTAAGCAGGGCCAGCCCCCCTTACAATGAGCAGTTCTTC. This encodes CASSLSRASPPYNEQFF.